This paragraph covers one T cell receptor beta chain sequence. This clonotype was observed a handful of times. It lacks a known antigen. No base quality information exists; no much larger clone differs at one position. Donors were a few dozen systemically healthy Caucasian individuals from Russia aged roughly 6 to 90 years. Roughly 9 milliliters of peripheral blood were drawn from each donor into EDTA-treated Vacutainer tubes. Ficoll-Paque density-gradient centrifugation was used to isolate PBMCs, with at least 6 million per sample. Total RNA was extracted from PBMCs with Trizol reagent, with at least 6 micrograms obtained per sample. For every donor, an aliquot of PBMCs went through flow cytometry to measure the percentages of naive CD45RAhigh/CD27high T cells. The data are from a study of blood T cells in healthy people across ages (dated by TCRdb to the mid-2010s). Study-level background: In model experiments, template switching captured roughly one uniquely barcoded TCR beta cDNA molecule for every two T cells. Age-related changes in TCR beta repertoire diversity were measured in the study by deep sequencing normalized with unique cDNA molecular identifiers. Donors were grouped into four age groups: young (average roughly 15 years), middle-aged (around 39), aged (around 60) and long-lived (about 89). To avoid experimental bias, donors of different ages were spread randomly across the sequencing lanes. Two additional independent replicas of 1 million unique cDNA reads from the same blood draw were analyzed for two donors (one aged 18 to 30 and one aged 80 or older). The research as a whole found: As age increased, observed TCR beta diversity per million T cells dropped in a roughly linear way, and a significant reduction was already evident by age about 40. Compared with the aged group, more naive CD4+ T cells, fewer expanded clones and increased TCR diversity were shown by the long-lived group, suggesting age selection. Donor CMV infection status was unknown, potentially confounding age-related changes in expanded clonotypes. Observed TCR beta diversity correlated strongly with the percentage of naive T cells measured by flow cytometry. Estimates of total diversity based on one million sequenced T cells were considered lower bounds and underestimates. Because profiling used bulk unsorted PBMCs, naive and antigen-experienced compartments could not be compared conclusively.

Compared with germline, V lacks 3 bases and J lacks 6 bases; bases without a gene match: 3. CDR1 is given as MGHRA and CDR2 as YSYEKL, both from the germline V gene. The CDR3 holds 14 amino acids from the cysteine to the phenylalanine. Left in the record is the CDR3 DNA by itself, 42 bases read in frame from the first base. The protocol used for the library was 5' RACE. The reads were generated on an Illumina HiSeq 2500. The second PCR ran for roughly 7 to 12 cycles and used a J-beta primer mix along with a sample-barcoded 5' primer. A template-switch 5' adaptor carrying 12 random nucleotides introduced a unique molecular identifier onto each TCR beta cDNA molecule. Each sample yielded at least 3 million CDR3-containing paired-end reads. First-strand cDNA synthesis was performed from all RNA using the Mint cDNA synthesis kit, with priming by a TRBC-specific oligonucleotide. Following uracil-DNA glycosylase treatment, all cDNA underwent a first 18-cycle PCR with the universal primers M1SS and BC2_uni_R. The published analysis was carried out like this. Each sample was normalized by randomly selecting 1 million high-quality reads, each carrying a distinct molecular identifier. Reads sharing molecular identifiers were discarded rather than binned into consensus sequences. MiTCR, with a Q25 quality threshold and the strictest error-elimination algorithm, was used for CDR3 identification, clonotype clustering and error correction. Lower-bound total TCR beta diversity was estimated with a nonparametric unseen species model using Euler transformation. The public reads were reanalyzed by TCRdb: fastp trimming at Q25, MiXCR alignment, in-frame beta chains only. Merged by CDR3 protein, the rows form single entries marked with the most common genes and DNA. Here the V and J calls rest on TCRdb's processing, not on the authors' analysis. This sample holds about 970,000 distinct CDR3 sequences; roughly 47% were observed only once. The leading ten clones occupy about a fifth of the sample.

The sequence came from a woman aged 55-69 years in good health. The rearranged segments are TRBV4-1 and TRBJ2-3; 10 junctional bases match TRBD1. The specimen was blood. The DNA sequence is TGCGCCAGCAGCCAGGGACAGGGGTTGGATACGCAGTATTTT. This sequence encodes CASSQGQGLDTQYF.